This record concerns one TCR beta chain sequence. What it recognizes is unknown. This sample stems from a study of blood T cells in healthy people across ages. Study in general: T cells yielded about one barcoded beta molecule per two cells through template switching. Study results and limitations: When one million T cells were used, diversity estimates were thought to be underestimates.

This CDR3 comprises 14 residues. Trimming stripped 6 bases from V and 0 bases from J, with 12 bases between. Per the germline V gene, CDR1 is DFQATT and CDR2 is SNEGSKA (reference sequence). A sample-barcoded 5' primer and a J-beta primer mix were used in a second PCR of roughly 7 to 12 cycles. Every cDNA molecule carried a tag from a template-switch adaptor bearing 12 random nucleotides. TCRdb passed the 5' RACE reads through MiXCR, listing each CDR3 protein once. The sample yields hundreds of thousands of distinct CDR3 sequences, about 34% seen once. The genes are TRBV20-1 and TRBJ2-1; possible D gene TRBD2, 6 bases. This clonotype was obtained from a woman at least 80 years old in good health. The specimen was blood. The DNA for the CDR3 is TGCAGTGCAAGCGGGCGGAGCTCCTACAATGAGCAGTTCTTC. This codes for CSASGRSSYNEQFF.